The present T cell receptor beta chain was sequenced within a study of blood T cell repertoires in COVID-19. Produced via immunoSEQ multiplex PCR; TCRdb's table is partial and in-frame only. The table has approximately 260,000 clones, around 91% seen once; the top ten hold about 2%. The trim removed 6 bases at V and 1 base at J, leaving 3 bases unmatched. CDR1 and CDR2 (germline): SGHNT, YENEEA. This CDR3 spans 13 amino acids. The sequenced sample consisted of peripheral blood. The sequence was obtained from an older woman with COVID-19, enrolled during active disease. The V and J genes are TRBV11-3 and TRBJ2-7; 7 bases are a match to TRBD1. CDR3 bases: TGTGCCAGCAGTTCGACAGGGTCCTACGAGCAGTACTTC. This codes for CASSSTGSYEQYF.